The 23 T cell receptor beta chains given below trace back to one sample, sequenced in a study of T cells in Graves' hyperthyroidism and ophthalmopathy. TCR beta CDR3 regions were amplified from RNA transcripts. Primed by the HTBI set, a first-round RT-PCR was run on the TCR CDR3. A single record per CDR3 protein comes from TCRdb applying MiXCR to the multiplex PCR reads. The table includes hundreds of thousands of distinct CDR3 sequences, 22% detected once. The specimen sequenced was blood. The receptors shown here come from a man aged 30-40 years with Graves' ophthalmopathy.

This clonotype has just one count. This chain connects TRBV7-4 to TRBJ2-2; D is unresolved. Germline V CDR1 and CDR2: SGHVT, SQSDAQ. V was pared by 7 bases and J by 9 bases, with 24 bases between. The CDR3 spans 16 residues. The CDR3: CASTPSWPPMCWELFF. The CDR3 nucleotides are TGTGCCAGCACCCCAAGCTGGCCCCCAATGTGTTGGGAGCTGTTTTTT.

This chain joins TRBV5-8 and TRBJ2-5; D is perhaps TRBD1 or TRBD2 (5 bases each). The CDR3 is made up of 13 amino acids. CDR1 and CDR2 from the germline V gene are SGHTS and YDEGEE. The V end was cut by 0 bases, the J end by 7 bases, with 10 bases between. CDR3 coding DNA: TGTGCCAGCAGCTTGGGGGGGAAAGTGACCCAGTACTTC. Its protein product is CASSLGGKVTQYF.

CDR3 bases: TGTGCCAGCCGGACTAGCGGGAGTCTCGGCACAGATACGCAGTATTTT. Translating gives CASRTSGSLGTDTQYF. The chain is built from TRBV2 and TRBJ2-3; 13 bases are shared with TRBD2. This CDR3 is built from 16 residues. From germline, CDR1 is SNHLY and CDR2 FYNNEI. After removal of 8 bases from V and 1 base from J, the junction contained 6 bases not matched to a gene. Combining the CDR3 with reference TRBV2 and TRBJ2-3 gives the whole variable domain EPEVTQTPSHQVTQMGQEVILRCVPISNHLYFYWYRQILGQKVEFLVSFYNNEISEKSEIFDDQFSVERPDGSNFTLKIRSTKLEDSAMYFCASRTSGSLGTDTQYFGPGTRLTVL.

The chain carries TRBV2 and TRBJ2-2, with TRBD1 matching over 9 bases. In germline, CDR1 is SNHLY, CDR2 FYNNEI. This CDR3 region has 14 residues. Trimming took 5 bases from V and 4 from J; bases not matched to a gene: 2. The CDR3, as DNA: TGTGCCAGCAGTAAGGACAGGGGCACCGGGGAGCTGTTTTTT. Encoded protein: CASSKDRGTGELFF.

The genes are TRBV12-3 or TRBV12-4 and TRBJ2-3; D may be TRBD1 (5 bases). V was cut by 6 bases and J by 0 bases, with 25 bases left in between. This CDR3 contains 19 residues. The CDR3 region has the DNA TGTGCCAGCAGGTCTTTTGAGGACATGGGTTCAGGGAGCACAGATACGCAGTATTTT. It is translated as CASRSFEDMGSGSTDTQYF.

The chain's CDR3 is CASSEEQGPSGNTIYF. The CDR3 nucleotides are TGTGCCAGCAGTGAGGAACAGGGCCCTTCTGGAAACACCATATATTTT. The chain has TRBV6-1 and TRBJ1-3; possibly TRBD1 for D (6 bases). Germline values: CDR1 MNHNS, CDR2 SASEGT. Trimming removed 3 bases at V and 1 base at J, with 13 bases between. The CDR3 consists of 16 residues.

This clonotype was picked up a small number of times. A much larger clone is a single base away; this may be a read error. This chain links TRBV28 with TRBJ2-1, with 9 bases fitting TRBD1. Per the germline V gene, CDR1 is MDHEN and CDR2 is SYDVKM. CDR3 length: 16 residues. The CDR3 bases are TGTGGCAGCATTACCGCCGGGACAGGGTTTGTCGATGAGCAGTTCTTC. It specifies CGSITAGTGFVDEQFF.

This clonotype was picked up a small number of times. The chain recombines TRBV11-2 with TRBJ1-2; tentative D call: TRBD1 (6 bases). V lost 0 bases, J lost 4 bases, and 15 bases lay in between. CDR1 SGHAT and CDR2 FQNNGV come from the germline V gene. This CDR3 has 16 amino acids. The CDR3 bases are TGTGCCAGCAGCTTAGATCTTGGGGGGGGCGCCTATGGCTACACCTTC. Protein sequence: CASSLDLGGGAYGYTF.

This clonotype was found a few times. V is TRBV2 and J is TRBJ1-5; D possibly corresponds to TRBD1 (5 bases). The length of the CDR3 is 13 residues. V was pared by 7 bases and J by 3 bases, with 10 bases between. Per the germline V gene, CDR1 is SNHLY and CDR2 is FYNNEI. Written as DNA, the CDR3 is TGTGCCAGCAAGGGGCAGGTCAATCAGCCCCAGCATTTT. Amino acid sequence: CASKGQVNQPQHF.

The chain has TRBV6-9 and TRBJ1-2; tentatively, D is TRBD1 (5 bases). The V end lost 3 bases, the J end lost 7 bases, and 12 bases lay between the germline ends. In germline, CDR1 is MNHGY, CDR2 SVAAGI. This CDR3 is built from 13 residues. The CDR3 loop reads CASSYGGTGGYTF. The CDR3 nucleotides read TGTGCCAGCAGTTACGGGGGTACGGGTGGCTACACCTTC.

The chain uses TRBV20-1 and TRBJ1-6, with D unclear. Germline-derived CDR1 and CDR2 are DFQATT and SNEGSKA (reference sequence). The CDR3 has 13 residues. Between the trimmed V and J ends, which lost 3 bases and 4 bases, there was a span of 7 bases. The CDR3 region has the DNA TGCAGTGCTAGGATGCAGTATAATTCACCCCTCCACTTT. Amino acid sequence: CSARMQYNSPLHF.

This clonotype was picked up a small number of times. The CDR3: CASSLGPGKGYNEQFF. Written as DNA, the CDR3 is TGTGCCAGCAGCTTAGGGCCGGGGAAGGGTTACAATGAGCAGTTCTTC. The chain combines TRBV7-6 with TRBJ2-1, with D perhaps matching TRBD2 (5 bases). The CDR3 sequence is 16 residues long. Germline CDR1 SGHVS, CDR2 FNYEAQ. Trimming shortened V by 1 base and J by 4 bases, and 14 bases separated the two germline ends.

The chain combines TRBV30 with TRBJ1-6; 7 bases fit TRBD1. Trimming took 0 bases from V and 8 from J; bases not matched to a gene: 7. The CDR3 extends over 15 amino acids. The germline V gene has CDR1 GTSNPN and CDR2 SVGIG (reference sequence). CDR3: CAWSVEGAGYSPLHF. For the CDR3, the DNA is TGTGCCTGGAGTGTGGAGGGGGCGGGTTATTCACCCCTCCACTTT.

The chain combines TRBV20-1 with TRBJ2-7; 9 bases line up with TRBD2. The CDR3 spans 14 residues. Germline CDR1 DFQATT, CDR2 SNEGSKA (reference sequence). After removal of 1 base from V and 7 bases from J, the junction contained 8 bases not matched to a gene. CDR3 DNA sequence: TGCAGTGCTAGAGTGAGGGGACTAGCTGTAGAGCAGTACTTC. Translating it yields CSARVRGLAVEQYF.

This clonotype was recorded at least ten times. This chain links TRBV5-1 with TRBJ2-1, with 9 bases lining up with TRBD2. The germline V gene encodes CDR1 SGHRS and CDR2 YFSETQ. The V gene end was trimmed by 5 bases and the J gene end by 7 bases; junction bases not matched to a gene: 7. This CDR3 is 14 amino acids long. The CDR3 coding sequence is TGCGCCAGCAGGGAAGGACTAGCGAAGAATGAGCAGTTCTTC. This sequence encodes CASREGLAKNEQFF. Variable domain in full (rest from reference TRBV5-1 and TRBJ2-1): KAGVTQTPRYLIKTRGQQVTLSCSPISGHRSVSWYQQTPGQGLQFLFEYFSETQRNKGNFPGRFSGRQFSNSRSEMNVSTLELGDSALYLCASREGLAKNEQFFGPGTRLTVL.

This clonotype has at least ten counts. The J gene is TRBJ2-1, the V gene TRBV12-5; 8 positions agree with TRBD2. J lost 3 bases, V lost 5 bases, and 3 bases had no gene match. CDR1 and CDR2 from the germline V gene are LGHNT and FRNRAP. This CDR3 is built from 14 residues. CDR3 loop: CASGAAGVYNEQFF. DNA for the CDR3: TGTGCTAGTGGTGCAGCGGGAGTCTACAATGAGCAGTTCTTC. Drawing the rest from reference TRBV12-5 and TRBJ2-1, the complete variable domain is DARVTQTPRHKVTEMGQEVTMRCQPILGHNTVFWYRQTMMQGLELLAYFRNRAPLDDSGMPKDRFSAEMPDATLATLKIQPSEPRDSAVYFCASGAAGVYNEQFFGPGTRLTVL.

CDR3 DNA: TGTGCCAGTAGTTCCCGGGACAGGAGATTCGGCTACACCTTC. Translated: CASSSRDRRFGYTF. V is TRBV19 and J is TRBJ1-2, with 8 nucleotides matching TRBD1. The J segment lost 8 bases and the V segment lost 5 bases, leaving 10 bases of the junction unmatched. The CDR3 sequence is 14 residues long. Germline lookup yields CDR1 LNHDA and CDR2 SQIVND (reference sequence).

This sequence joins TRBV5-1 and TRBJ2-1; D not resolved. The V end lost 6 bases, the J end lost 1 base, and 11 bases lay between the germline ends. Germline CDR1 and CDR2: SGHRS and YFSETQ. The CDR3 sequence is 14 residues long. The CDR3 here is CASTRLGSYNEQFF. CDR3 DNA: TGCGCCAGCACCCGCTTAGGTTCCTACAATGAGCAGTTCTTC.

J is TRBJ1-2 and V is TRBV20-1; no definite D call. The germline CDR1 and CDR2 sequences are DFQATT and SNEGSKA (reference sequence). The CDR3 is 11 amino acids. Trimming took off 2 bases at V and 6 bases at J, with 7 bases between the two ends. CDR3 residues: CSARPLDGYTF. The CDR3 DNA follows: TGCAGTGCTAGACCTTTGGATGGCTACACCTTC.

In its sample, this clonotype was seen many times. The CDR3 DNA follows: TGTGCCAGCTCACCGACAGGGGAGGAGGAGACCCAGTACTTC. It yields the protein CASSPTGEEETQYF. This rearrangement joins TRBV18 to TRBJ2-5, with TRBD1 identical over 8 bases. Looked up from germline, CDR1 is KGHSH and CDR2 is LQKENI. Trimming at V came to 3 bases and at J to 5 bases, leaving 5 bases not matched to a gene. This CDR3 is 14 amino acids long.

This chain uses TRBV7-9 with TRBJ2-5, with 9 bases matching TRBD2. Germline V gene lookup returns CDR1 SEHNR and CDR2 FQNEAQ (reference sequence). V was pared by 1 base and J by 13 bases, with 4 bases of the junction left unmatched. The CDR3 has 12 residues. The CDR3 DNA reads TGTGCCAGCAGCTTAGATAGCGGGAGCCGGTACTTC. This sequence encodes CASSLDSGSRYF.

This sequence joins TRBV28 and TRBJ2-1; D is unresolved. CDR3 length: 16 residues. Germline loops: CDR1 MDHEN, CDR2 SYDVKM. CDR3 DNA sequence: TGTTACCGCGGAAACCCGAGTTACACGACGTACAATGAGCAGTTCTTC. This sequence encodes CYRGNPSYTTYNEQFF.

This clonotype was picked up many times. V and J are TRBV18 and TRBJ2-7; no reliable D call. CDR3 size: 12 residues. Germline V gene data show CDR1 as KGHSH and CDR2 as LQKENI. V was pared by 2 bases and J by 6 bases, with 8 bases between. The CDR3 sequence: CASSPIGSEQYF. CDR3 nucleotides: TGTGCCAGCTCACCAATCGGATCCGAGCAGTACTTC.